A selection of T cell receptor beta chains follows, all from one sample in a study of patients and donors after allogeneic stem cell transplantation. From the RT-PCR reads, TCRdb called clonotypes with MiXCR, one entry per CDR3 protein. The table has about 160,000 distinct CDR3 sequences, approximately 30% seen once. The sequenced sample consisted of blood, either unsorted or a sorted T cell fraction (not recorded which). The source of these receptors is a human donor who was either an allogeneic HSCT recipient or a stem cell or donor lymphocyte infusion donor (not recorded which). It is not recorded whose cells these are; they may come from a transplant donor. Each CDR3 is given without its conserved first and last residue.

J: TRBJ2-5; V: TRBV12-3/TRBV12-4; CDR3: ASSFPLAETQY
J: TRBJ1-1; V: TRBV5-1; CDR3: ATNPGTGGFNMNTEAF
J: TRBJ2-4; V: TRBV4-1; CDR3: ASSQRGQNPGDIQY
J: TRBJ2-5; V: TRBV7-9; CDR3: ASSSNPGLASETQY
J: TRBJ2-7; V: TRBV10-3; CDR3: AIRARTGGREAPYEQY
J: TRBJ2-7; V: TRBV4-3; CDR3: ASSQGDNYEQY
J: TRBJ1-1; V: TRBV20-1; CDR3: SARDFRGRVTEAF
J: TRBJ2-7; V: TRBV19; CDR3: ASRLAGVDEQY
J: TRBJ1-2; V: TRBV7-9; CDR3: ASSLYRSTTNGYT
J: TRBJ2-3; V: TRBV25-1; CDR3: ASSDKPSTDTQY
J: TRBJ2-1; V: TRBV12-3/TRBV12-4; CDR3: ASTSTGKNEQF
J: TRBJ2-4; V: TRBV7-9; CDR3: ATGSPGY
J: TRBJ1-6; V: TRBV5-6; CDR3: ASSLGSQDSPLH
J: TRBJ1-1; V: TRBV20-1; CDR3: SAFLPGQWNTEAF
J: TRBJ2-1; V: TRBV20-1; CDR3: SPKGGPRDPPYNEQF
J: TRBJ2-1; V: TRBV6-2/TRBV6-3; CDR3: ASSRRTSGFLEQF
J: TRBJ1-5; V: TRBV7-9; CDR3: ASSPVYSNQPQH
J: TRBJ1-2; V: TRBV6-2/TRBV6-3; CDR3: ASSYPLERGWTYGYT
J: TRBJ1-3; V: TRBV2; CDR3: ASSDWGILNTIY
J: TRBJ1-1; V: TRBV5-1; CDR3: ASSLASGHFNTEAF
J: TRBJ2-7; V: TRBV28; CDR3: ASSKSAGGHEQY
J: TRBJ2-5; V: TRBV29-1; CDR3: SGGGQETQY
J: TRBJ1-4; V: TRBV7-8; CDR3: ASSFQDSSTNEKLF
J: TRBJ2-2; V: TRBV21-1; CDR3: ASRTRPLRGELF
J: TRBJ1-4; V: TRBV25-1; CDR3: ASAHRDPSSKLF
J: TRBJ1-1; V: TRBV28; CDR3: ASSIPQENTEAF
J: TRBJ2-2; V: TRBV24-1; CDR3: ATSDSAWTGGKNTGELF
J: TRBJ1-5; V: TRBV12-3/TRBV12-4; CDR3: ASSLRDGDQPQH
J: TRBJ2-3; V: TRBV11-2; CDR3: ASSPGSQDTQY
J: TRBJ2-1; V: TRBV20-1; CDR3: SATLPAGGVQF
J: TRBJ2-7; V: TRBV27; CDR3: ASSITGRDSYEQY
J: TRBJ2-1; V: TRBV21-1; CDR3: ASSLYEQF
J: TRBJ2-4; V: TRBV28; CDR3: ASSLLGQGAVFTGIQY
J: TRBJ2-1; V: TRBV2; CDR3: ASMKRESTYNEQF
J: TRBJ2-3; V: TRBV29-1; CDR3: SVGGRTTDTQY
J: TRBJ1-2; V: TRBV20-1; CDR3: SASPQDYGYT
J: TRBJ2-4; V: TRBV10-3; CDR3: AISGSGSQNIQY
J: TRBJ2-3; V: TRBV12-3/TRBV12-4; CDR3: ASSFSPPTSTDTQY
J: TRBJ1-1; V: TRBV5-5; CDR3: ASSLGQVGRGTEAF
J: TRBJ1-2; V: TRBV5-1; CDR3: ASSLSANYGYT
J: TRBJ2-7; V: TRBV20-1; CDR3: SARASTGAYEQY
J: TRBJ2-7; V: TRBV6-5; CDR3: ASTRLAGGVEQY
J: TRBJ1-2; V: TRBV27; CDR3: ASGRNRGYT
J: TRBJ1-4; V: TRBV20-1; CDR3: SARFATGDEKLF
J: TRBJ1-5; V: TRBV7-8; CDR3: ASSLYLQGANQPQH
J: TRBJ1-4; V: TRBV28; CDR3: ASSSTGRWTEKLF